This passage covers 3 T cell receptor beta chains from one sample sequenced in a study of T cells in Graves' hyperthyroidism and ophthalmopathy. TCR beta CDR3 regions were amplified from RNA. The HTBI primer set was used in a first-round RT-PCR of the TCR CDR3. Each CDR3 protein is one row after TCRdb ran MiXCR on the multiplex PCR reads. The sample records just over 550,000 distinct CDR3 sequences, around 45% being singletons. The sample was peripheral blood or thyroid tissue (not recorded which). These receptors originate from a woman younger than 30 with Graves' hyperthyroidism.

At least ten counts were recorded for this clonotype. V and J are TRBV7-2 and TRBJ1-3; TRBD1 might be the D (6 bases). Trimming pared 6 bases from V and 0 bases from J, leaving 9 bases between. This CDR3 region has 14 residues. Per the germline V gene, CDR1 is SGHTA and CDR2 is FQGNSA. CDR3 sequence: CASRRDTSGNTIYF. CDR3 in DNA: TGTGCCAGCAGGAGGGACACCTCTGGAAACACCATATATTTT.

CDR3 residues: CASKGGDSPYEQYF. The DNA of the CDR3 is TGTGCCAGCAAGGGGGGGGACAGCCCTTACGAGCAGTACTTC. The rearrangement links TRBV2 to TRBJ2-7; D is tentatively TRBD1 or TRBD2 (7 bases each). CDR1 is SNHLY, CDR2 FYNNEI, per germline. Trimming removed 7 bases at V and 4 bases at J, with 17 bases between. The CDR3 runs 14 residues.

Only one count was recorded for this clonotype. This rearrangement joins TRBV20-1 to TRBJ2-5, with TRBD1 identical over 7 bases. The CDR3 covers 15 residues. After removal of 2 bases from V and 5 bases from J, the junction contained 11 bases not matched to a gene. Germline loops: CDR1 DFQATT, CDR2 SNEGSKA (reference sequence). The CDR3 nucleotides read TGCAGTGCTAGAAGTGGGGACAGTCTTGCCGAGACCCAGTACTTC. Amino acid sequence: CSARSGDSLAETQYF.